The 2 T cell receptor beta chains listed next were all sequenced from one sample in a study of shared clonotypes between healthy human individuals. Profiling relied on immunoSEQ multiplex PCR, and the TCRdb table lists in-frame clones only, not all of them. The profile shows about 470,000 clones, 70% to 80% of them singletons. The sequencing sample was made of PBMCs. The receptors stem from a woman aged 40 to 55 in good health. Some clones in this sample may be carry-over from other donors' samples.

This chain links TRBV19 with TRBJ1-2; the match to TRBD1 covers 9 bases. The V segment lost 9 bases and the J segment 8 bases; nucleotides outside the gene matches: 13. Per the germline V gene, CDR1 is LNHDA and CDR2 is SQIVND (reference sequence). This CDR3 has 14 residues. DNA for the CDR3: TGTGCCAGCTCAAACAGGGGGCGATCGAGCGGCTACACCTTC. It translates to CASSNRGRSSGYTF.

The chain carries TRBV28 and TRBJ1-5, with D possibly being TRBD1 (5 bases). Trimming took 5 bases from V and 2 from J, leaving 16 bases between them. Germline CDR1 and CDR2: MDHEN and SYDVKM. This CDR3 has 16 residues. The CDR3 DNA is TGTGCCAGCAGTATTCTGGGCAGGGTGGGCAATCAGCCCCAGCATTTT. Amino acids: CASSILGRVGNQPQHF. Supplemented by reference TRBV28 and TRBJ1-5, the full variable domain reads DVKVTQSSRYLVKRTGEKVFLECVQDMDHENMFWYRQDPGLGLRLIYFSYDVKMKEKGDIPEGYSVSREKKERFSLILESASTNQTSMYLCASSILGRVGNQPQHFGDGTRLSIL.